Below are 30 T cell receptor beta chains sequenced from a single sample in a study of beta chain features in type 1 diabetes. Study-level findings and limits: Shortening that was moderate but significant affected the TCRB CDR3s of Type 1 diabetes patients in all four CD4+ subsets.

TCRB transcripts that were expressed got sequenced, as all of the isolated RNA had been reverse transcribed. The method was immunoSEQ multiplex PCR; TCRdb's version includes in-frame clones alone and lacks a portion of them. The table lists 95,000 to 150,000 clones, roughly 17% of them singletons, with 2.6% in the top ten. Their specific antigens are unknown. Sample: central memory CD4+ T cells from blood. The source is a man aged 18 to 29 with type 1 diabetes.

This clone was detected ten times or more. The J gene is TRBJ2-3, the V gene TRBV4-3; D is undetermined. The V gene's germline CDR1 is LGHNA and CDR2 YSLEER. Trimming left V 1 base short and J 0 bases short, with 5 bases between. The CDR3 length is 14 residues. The CDR3 spells CASSQVASTDTQYF. The CDR3 bases are TGCGCCAGCAGCCAAGTCGCTAGCACAGATACGCAGTATTTT.

In its sample, this clone was seen a few times. Here the CDR3 reads CSVVVGNEQFF. In nucleotides, the CDR3 is TGCAGCGTTGTAGTGGGCAATGAGCAGTTCTTC. The chain combines TRBV29-1 with TRBJ2-1; D not resolved. The CDR3 covers 11 residues. Trimming took off 4 bases at V and 6 bases at J, with 7 bases between the two ends. CDR1 is SQVTM, CDR2 ANQGSEA, per germline.

The chain links TRBV5-1 to TRBJ2-7, with 10 bases aligning to TRBD2. Per the germline V gene, CDR1 is SGHRS and CDR2 is YFSETQ. The CDR3 is 15 amino acids. The V segment lost 2 bases and the J segment 0 bases; nucleotides outside the gene matches: 2. The chain's CDR3 is CASSFSGGHSYEQYF. In DNA, the CDR3 is TGCGCCAGCAGCTTTAGCGGGGGGCACTCCTACGAGCAGTACTTC.

The sample holds many counts of this clone. The V gene is TRBV2, the J gene TRBJ2-1, with D perhaps matching TRBD1 (6 bases). The V and J ends lost 10 bases and 8 bases respectively, with 15 bases between them. The V gene's germline CDR1 is SNHLY and CDR2 FYNNEI. This CDR3 region has 12 residues. Here the CDR3 DNA reads TGTGCCATGGACAGTTCCGACTATGAGCAGTTCTTC. The encoded protein is CAMDSSDYEQFF.

This clone was seen a few times. The V call is TRBV5-4, the J call TRBJ2-1; TRBD2 is a possible D gene (6 bases). The CDR3 sequence is 16 residues long. Trimming removed 0 bases from V and 7 bases from J, with 17 bases in between. The germline V gene has CDR1 SGHNT and CDR2 YYREEE (reference sequence). CDR3 sequence: CASSLANSGARNEQFF. CDR3 nucleotide sequence: TGTGCCAGCAGCTTGGCCAATTCGGGAGCTCGGAATGAGCAGTTCTTC.

This CDR3 reads CASRQGDYGYTF. The CDR3 DNA reads TGTGCCAGTCGACAGGGGGACTATGGCTACACCTTC. This chain connects TRBV9 to TRBJ1-2; 9 nucleotides align to TRBD1. V shed 8 bases and J 3 bases; nucleotides not matched to a gene: 2. The CDR3 covers 12 residues. CDR1 SGDLS and CDR2 YYNGEE come from the germline V gene.

This rearrangement joins TRBV15 to TRBJ2-7; the match to TRBD2 covers 8 bases. Trimming at V came to 3 bases and at J to 4 bases, leaving 14 bases not matched to a gene. The V gene's germline CDR1 is LNHNV and CDR2 YYDKDF (reference sequence). CDR3 length: 17 residues. In DNA, the CDR3 is TGTGCCACCAGCAGGGGTCTAGCGGGTACCCAGCCTTACGAGCAGTACTTC. The encoded protein is CATSRGLAGTQPYEQYF.

This clone was counted a few times. This chain joins TRBV6-1 and TRBJ1-3, with D unresolved. Germline V lookup: CDR1 MNHNS, CDR2 SASEGT. Between the trimmed V and J ends, which lost 1 base and 2 bases, there was a span of 3 bases. This CDR3 is built from 13 residues. DNA for the CDR3: TGTGCCAGCAGTGAAGAAGCTGGAAACACCATATATTTT. As protein: CASSEEAGNTIYF.

At least ten counts were recorded for this clone. This chain joins TRBV4-3 and TRBJ2-1; D is undetermined. The CDR3 covers 13 residues. V was shortened by 0 bases and J by 9 bases, with 9 bases between the two germline ends. Germline V gene sequence: CDR1 LGHNA, CDR2 YSLEER. The CDR3 protein is CASSQEVGSEQFF. In nucleotides, the CDR3 is TGCGCCAGCAGCCAAGAAGTGGGGTCTGAGCAGTTCTTC.

This clone has more than one count but fewer than ten. Other DNA sequences from this sample encode an identical CDR3 as well. The V and J genes are TRBV7-2 and TRBJ2-7; 13 positions match TRBD2. There are 15 residues in the CDR3. After removal of 5 bases from V and 3 bases from J, the junction contained 4 bases not matched to a gene. CDR1 and CDR2 (germline): SGHTA, FQGNSA. The CDR3 spells CASSPRLAGGYEQYF. CDR3 in DNA: TGTGCCAGCAGCCCCCGACTAGCGGGAGGCTACGAGCAGTACTTC.

The genes are TRBV5-1 and TRBJ2-7; 11 positions agree with TRBD2. Trimming took 3 bases from V and 2 from J; bases not matched to a gene: 1. This CDR3 comprises 14 residues. The germline V gene encodes CDR1 SGHRS and CDR2 YFSETQ. This CDR3 is CASSSSGRTYEQYF. CDR3 DNA sequence: TGCGCCAGCAGCTCTAGCGGGAGGACCTACGAGCAGTACTTC.

This clone was detected a few times. The genes are TRBV6-1 and TRBJ2-3; D unresolved. The CDR3 runs 12 residues. Per germline, CDR1 MNHNS and CDR2 SASEGT. Trimming pared 7 bases from V and 5 bases from J, leaving 10 bases between. The CDR3 sequence is CASTELLDTQYF. The DNA for the CDR3 is TGTGCCAGCACCGAACTTCTAGATACGCAGTATTTT.

V and J are TRBV4-1 and TRBJ2-1; 8 bases are a match to TRBD2. The trim removed 5 bases at V and 7 bases at J, leaving 13 bases unmatched. The CDR3 extends over 16 amino acids. Per the germline V gene, CDR1 is MGHRA and CDR2 is YSYEKL. CDR3: CASSKMREALGNEQFF. CDR3 nucleotides: TGCGCCAGCAGCAAAATGCGGGAGGCTTTGGGAAATGAGCAGTTCTTC.

The rearrangement joins TRBV6-6 to TRBJ2-5; 7 bases fit TRBD1. The CDR3 loop spans 14 amino acids. Germline CDR1 reads MNHNY; CDR2 reads SVGAGI (reference sequence). Trimming removed 6 bases from V and 2 bases from J; junction bases left unmatched: 6. The CDR3 DNA reads TGTGCCAGCAGACGGCCGGGACAGCAAGAGACCCAGTACTTC. It translates to CASRRPGQQETQYF.

This chain joins TRBV30 and TRBJ1-1; no definite D call. The ends were cut back, 3 bases at V and 10 bases at J, with 15 bases in the middle. Per the germline V gene, CDR1 is GTSNPN and CDR2 is SVGIG (reference sequence). CDR3 length: 12 amino acids. In DNA, the CDR3 is TGTGCCTGGAGCCCTCACCCCCTACTAGCTTTCTTT. The encoded protein is CAWSPHPLLAFF.

The genes are TRBV30 and TRBJ1-1; 7 bases align to TRBD1. Germline lookup yields CDR1 GTSNPN and CDR2 SVGIG (reference sequence). The junction had 12 bases not matched to a gene; V was cut back by 4 bases and J by 10 bases. CDR3 length equals 13 residues. The CDR3 nucleotides are TGTGCCTGGATGGGAGACCCGGGGACAGTAGCTTTCTTT. Its protein product is CAWMGDPGTVAFF. The full variable domain, completed using reference TRBV30 and TRBJ1-1, is SQTIHQWPATLVQPVGSPLSLECTVEGTSNPNLYWYRQAAGRGLQLLFYSVGIGQISSEVPQNLSASRPQDRQFILSSKKLLLSDSGFYLCAWMGDPGTVAFFGQGTRLTVV.

V and J are TRBV19 and TRBJ2-7, with D perhaps matching TRBD2 (5 bases). The CDR3 covers 12 residues. V dropped 2 bases and J dropped 4 bases, with 6 bases sitting between them. Looked up from germline, CDR1 is LNHDA and CDR2 is SQIVND (reference sequence). Written as DNA, the CDR3 is TGTGCCAGTAGTATATCGGGGTACGAGCAGTACTTC. This translates into CASSISGYEQYF.

The chain combines TRBV5-1 with TRBJ2-1; 11 nucleotides match TRBD2. The junction had 1 base not matched to a gene; V was cut back by 2 bases and J by 3 bases. The CDR3 extends over 15 amino acids. Per the germline V gene, CDR1 is SGHRS and CDR2 is YFSETQ. CDR3 bases: TGCGCCAGCAGCTTAGGACTAGCGGGCTACAATGAGCAGTTCTTC. Its protein product is CASSLGLAGYNEQFF.

A few counts support this clone. This sequence joins TRBV4-2 and TRBJ2-5, with 7 bases that match TRBD2. CDR1 is LGHNA, CDR2 YNFKEQ, per germline. V shed 0 bases and J 1 base; nucleotides not matched to a gene: 5. This CDR3 is 16 amino acids long. The CDR3 DNA sequence: TGTGCCAGCAGCCAAGATGCAGCGGGGTCCCAAGAGACCCAGTACTTC. Its translation is CASSQDAAGSQETQYF.

This chain links TRBV6-5 with TRBJ2-1; the D gene could be TRBD1 or TRBD2 (5 bases each). The CDR3 sequence is 15 residues long. V was cut by 3 bases and J by 5 bases, with 14 bases left in between. Germline CDR1 is MNHEY and CDR2 is SVGAGI. In DNA form, the CDR3 reads TGTGCCAGCAGTTATTCCCCGGGACCCAACAATGAGCAGTTCTTC. Its translation: CASSYSPGPNNEQFF.

This clone was detected a few times. The J gene is TRBJ2-5, the V gene TRBV30; D gene ambiguous. The closer fit of TRBJ2-7 to the DNA end suggests the J call may be wrong. Germline loops: CDR1 GTSNPN, CDR2 SVGIG (reference sequence). The CDR3 spans 11 residues. CDR3 in DNA: TGTGCCTGGAGTGTACTGTTCGAGCAGTACTTC. Encoded protein: CAWSVLFEQYF.

This clone turned up a few times. Written as DNA, the CDR3 is TGTGCCAGCAGCTCCTATCTGCAAGAGACCCAGTACTTC. The encoded protein is CASSSYLQETQYF. This chain joins TRBV7-3 and TRBJ2-5; no clear D. The CDR3 runs 13 residues. Between the trimmed V and J ends, which lost 4 bases and 2 bases, there was a span of 8 bases. In germline, CDR1 is SGHTA, CDR2 FQGTGA. Filled out from reference TRBV7-3 and TRBJ2-5, the complete variable domain reads GAGVSQTPSNKVTEKGKYVELRCDPISGHTALYWYRQSLGQGPEFLIYFQGTGAADDSGLPNDRFFAVRPEGSVSTLKIQRTERGDSAVYLCASSSYLQETQYFGPGTRLLVL.

This clone occurred many times. The sample has other DNA sequences that encode this CDR3 too. The chain recombines TRBV2 with TRBJ2-6, with unresolved D. V lost 7 bases and J lost 1, with 14 bases in between. Germline V CDR1 and CDR2: SNHLY, FYNNEI. The CDR3 extends over 16 amino acids. CDR3 amino acids: CASTMGGVSGANVLTF. The CDR3 DNA is TGTGCCAGCACCATGGGTGGGGTATCTGGGGCCAACGTCCTGACTTTC.

In this sample, this clone turned up many times. The genes are TRBV7-2 and TRBJ1-6, with D perhaps matching TRBD1 (5 bases). Germline V gene sequence: CDR1 SGHTA, CDR2 FQGNSA. Trimming shortened V by 1 base and J by 0 bases, and 16 bases separated the two germline ends. CDR3 length: 19 residues. CDR3 sequence reads: CASSLGRGGQSSYNSPLHF. The CDR3 coding sequence is TGTGCCAGCAGCTTAGGAAGGGGTGGTCAGAGCTCCTATAATTCACCCCTCCACTTT.

The CDR3 DNA is TGCGCCAGCAGCTCGCGGGACTCAGGAACAGATACGCAGTATTTT. Translating gives CASSSRDSGTDTQYF. The chain uses TRBV4-3 and TRBJ2-3; D may be TRBD2 (6 bases). The V and J ends lost 5 bases and 3 bases respectively, with 15 bases between them. The CDR3 sequence is 15 residues long. The germline V gene encodes CDR1 LGHNA and CDR2 YSLEER.

The CDR3 nucleotides are TGTGCCAGCTCCCCTGGGACCAATCAGCCCCAGCATTTT. Encoded protein: CASSPGTNQPQHF. This sequence joins TRBV18 and TRBJ1-5; D is perhaps TRBD1 (5 bases). The CDR3 loop spans 13 amino acids. Germline V gives CDR1 KGHSH, CDR2 LQKENI. The ends were cut back, 6 bases at V and 3 bases at J, with 9 bases in the middle.

This chain joins TRBV12-5 and TRBJ2-7; D is unclear. Between the trimmed V and J ends, which lost 0 bases and 3 bases, there was a span of 12 bases. Germline V CDR1 and CDR2: LGHNT, FRNRAP. The CDR3 contains 15 residues. CDR3 region: CASGLVLVSLYEQYF. CDR3 coding DNA: TGTGCTAGTGGTTTGGTATTAGTCTCTCTCTACGAGCAGTACTTC.

Only a few counts were recorded for this clone. The CDR3 nucleotides are TGTGCCAGTGGGAAAGGACAGGGGGCGTACAATGAGCAGTTCTTC. Translated: CASGKGQGAYNEQFF. The chain recombines TRBV6-6 with TRBJ2-1, with 11 positions matching TRBD1. The V gene's germline CDR1 is MNHNY and CDR2 SVGAGI (reference sequence). J gave up 4 bases and V 9 bases, and 8 bases lay outside the gene matches. CDR3 length: 15 amino acids.

This clone has only a few counts. The chain employs TRBV5-1 and TRBJ1-5, with 7 bases lining up with TRBD1. V lost 1 base to trimming and J lost 5 bases; unmatched junction nucleotides: 6. CDR1 and CDR2 (germline): SGHRS, YFSETQ. The CDR3 length is 15 residues. CDR3 region: CASSLSSGGHQPQHF. DNA for the CDR3: TGCGCCAGCAGCTTGAGTTCAGGGGGACATCAGCCCCAGCATTTT.

This clone was seen at least ten times. This chain joins TRBV16 and TRBJ1-2; D gene uncertain. CDR1 and CDR2 (germline): KGHSY, FQNENV. This CDR3 has 14 amino acids. The V and J ends lost 4 bases and 1 base respectively, with 10 bases between them. The chain's CDR3 is CASSLSANNYGYTF. CDR3 DNA: TGTGCCAGCAGCCTGTCAGCTAATAACTATGGCTACACCTTC.